This T cell receptor (beta chain) appears in the sequencing data of a study of T cells expressing NK-cell markers. Overall study: Repertoire data for TCR beta were derived from sorted T cells (CD3+CD56+NKG2C+, CD3+CD56+NKG2C- and CD3+CD56-NKG2C+). Eight donors were sequenced, seven testing HCMV-seropositive and one testing seronegative. Overall study results and limits: In 5 or 6 donors, dominant NKG2C+ clonotypes were roughly 1.0-7.5% of CD8+ T cells.

CDR3 length equals 15 residues. Germline CDR1 MNHEY, CDR2 SVGAGI. As the method of synthesis, 5'RACE template switching with UMIs yielded TCR beta cDNA. For each CDR3 protein, TCRdb gives one entry from its re-call of the 5' RACE reads, without DNA. This sample's clone table lists hundreds of thousands of distinct CDR3 sequences. Regarding this clonotype: The antigen remains unidentified.

The TCR was taken from a woman aged 18 to 75 in good health. The rearrangement links TRBV6-5 to TRBJ2-1; the D gene TCRdb calls, TRBD2, cannot be checked with no DNA. The sequenced sample consisted of blood T cells: a sorted CD56 or NKG2C T cell subset, CD4+ or CD8+ T cells, or bulk PBMC T cells (not recorded which). CDR3 sequence: CASSYAGGGGNEQFF.